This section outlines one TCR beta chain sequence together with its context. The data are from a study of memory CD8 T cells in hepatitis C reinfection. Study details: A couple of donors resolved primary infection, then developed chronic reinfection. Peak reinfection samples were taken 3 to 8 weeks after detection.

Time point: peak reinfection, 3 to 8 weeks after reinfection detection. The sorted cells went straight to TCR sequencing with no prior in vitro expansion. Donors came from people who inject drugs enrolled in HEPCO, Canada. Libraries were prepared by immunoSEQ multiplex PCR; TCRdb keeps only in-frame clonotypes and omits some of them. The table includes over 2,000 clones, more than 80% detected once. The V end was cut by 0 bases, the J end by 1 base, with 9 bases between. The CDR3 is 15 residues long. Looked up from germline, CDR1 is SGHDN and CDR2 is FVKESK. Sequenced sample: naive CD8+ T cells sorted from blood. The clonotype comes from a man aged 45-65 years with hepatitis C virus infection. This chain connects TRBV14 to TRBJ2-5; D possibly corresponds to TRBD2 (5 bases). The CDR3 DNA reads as TGTGCCAGCAGCCAAGAAACCGGGATCCAAGAGACCCAGTACTTC. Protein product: CASSQETGIQETQYF.